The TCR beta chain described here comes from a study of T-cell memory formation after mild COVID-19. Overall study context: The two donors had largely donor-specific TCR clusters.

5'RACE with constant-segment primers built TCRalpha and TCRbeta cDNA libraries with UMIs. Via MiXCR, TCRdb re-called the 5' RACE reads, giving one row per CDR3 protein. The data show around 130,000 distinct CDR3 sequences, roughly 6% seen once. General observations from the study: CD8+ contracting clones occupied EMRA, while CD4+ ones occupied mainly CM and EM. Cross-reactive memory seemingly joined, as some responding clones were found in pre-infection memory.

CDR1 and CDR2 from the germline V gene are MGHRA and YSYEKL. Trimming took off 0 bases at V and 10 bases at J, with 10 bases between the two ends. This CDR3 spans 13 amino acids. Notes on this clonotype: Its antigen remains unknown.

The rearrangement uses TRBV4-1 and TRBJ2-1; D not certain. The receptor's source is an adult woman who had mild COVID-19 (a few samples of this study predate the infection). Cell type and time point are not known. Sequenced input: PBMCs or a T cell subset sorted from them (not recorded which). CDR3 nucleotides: TGCGCCAGCAGCCAAGATCTAATGAGGGAGCAGTTCTTC. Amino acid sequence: CASSQDLMREQFF.